This T cell receptor beta chain was captured by sequencing in a study of naive and memory T cell subsets. Both TRBC1 and TRBC2 were covered by a beta constant-region primer of two equimolar oligonucleotides. The ligated cDNA underwent four PCR rounds using SP2 and nested alpha and beta constant-region primers. TCRdb used MiXCR to reprocess the UMI-ligation and nested PCR reads, holding one entry per CDR3 protein. The sample yields some 87,000 distinct CDR3 sequences, 5.5% to 8.5% seen once. The CDR3 spans 14 residues. CDR1 and CDR2 from the germline V gene are SGHNT and YYREEE (reference sequence). Between the trimmed V and J ends, which lost 0 bases and 8 bases, there was a span of 11 bases. With regard to this clonotype: Its target is unknown.

Broader study findings: Over 85% of naive TCR sequences appeared only once after error correction, unlike memory subsets. RNA-based TCR counts may shift with T cell activation and differentiation.

The sequence was obtained from a human donor in good health. Material: central memory CD4+ T cells from blood. The gene calls are TRBV5-4 and TRBJ2-2; D possibly corresponds to TRBD2 (5 bases). As DNA, the CDR3 is TGTGCCAGCAGCTTGGCGGGGAGTCCAGGGGAGCTGTTTTTT. Protein product: CASSLAGSPGELFF.